The sequence of this T cell receptor beta chain was determined in a study of T-cell memory formation after mild COVID-19. Turning to the study itself: For the most part, TCR clusters were specific to one donor.

The CDR3 contains 15 residues. In germline, CDR1 is KGHDR, CDR2 SFDVKD. V shed 4 bases and J shed 11 bases, with 22 bases lying between them. One entry per CDR3 protein, called by TCRdb with MiXCR from the 5' RACE reads. The sample holds 45,000 to 65,000 distinct CDR3 sequences; approximately 9% are singletons and the top ten take about 11%. This TCR derives from an adult woman who had mild COVID-19 (a few samples of this study predate the infection). Cell type and time point are not known. V gene TRBV24-1 combines with J gene TRBJ1-1; a possible D gene is TRBD1 (5 bases). The specimen sequenced was PBMCs or a T cell subset sorted from them (not recorded which). The CDR3 region is CATSDSTGLLAGAFF. In DNA form, the CDR3 reads TGTGCCACCAGTGACTCTACGGGACTCCTCGCGGGGGCTTTCTTT.